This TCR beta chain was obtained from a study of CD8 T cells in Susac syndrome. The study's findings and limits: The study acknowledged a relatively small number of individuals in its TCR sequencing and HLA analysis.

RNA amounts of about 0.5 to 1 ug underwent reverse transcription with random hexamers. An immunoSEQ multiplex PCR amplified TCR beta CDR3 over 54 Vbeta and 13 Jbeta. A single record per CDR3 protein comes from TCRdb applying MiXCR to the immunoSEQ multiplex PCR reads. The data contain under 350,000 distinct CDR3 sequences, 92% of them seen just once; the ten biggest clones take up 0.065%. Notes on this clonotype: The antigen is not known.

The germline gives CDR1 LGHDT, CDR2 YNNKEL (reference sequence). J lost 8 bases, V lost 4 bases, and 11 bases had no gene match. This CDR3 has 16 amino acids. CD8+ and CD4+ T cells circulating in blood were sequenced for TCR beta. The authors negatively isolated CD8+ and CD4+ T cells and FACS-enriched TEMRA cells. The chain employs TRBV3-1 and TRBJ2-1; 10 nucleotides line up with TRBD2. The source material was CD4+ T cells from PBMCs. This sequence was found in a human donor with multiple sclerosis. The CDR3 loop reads CASSLPKLAGWDEQFF. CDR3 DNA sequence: TGTGCCAGCAGCCTTCCTAAACTAGCGGGATGGGATGAGCAGTTCTTC.